The text below deals with one T cell receptor (beta chain). The data stem from a study of PD-1 blockade in classical Hodgkin lymphoma. Germline V gene data show CDR1 as SGDLS and CDR2 as YYNGEE. V was trimmed by 4 bases and J by 0 bases, leaving 13 bases between them. This CDR3 has 16 residues. Profiling relied on immunoSEQ multiplex PCR, and the TCRdb table lists in-frame clones only, not all of them. This table holds about 41,000 clones, 76% found once. Relapse after autologous stem cell transplantation occurred in every patient, and brentuximab vedotin exposure varied. The source material was peripheral blood mononuclear cells (PBMCs), sampled at baseline. The gene calls are TRBV9 and TRBJ2-2; unclear D gene. The clonotype comes from a human donor with classical Hodgkin lymphoma. DNA of the CDR3: TGTGCCAGCAGCCCCCGGAGTAGTTCGAACACCGGGGAGCTGTTTTTT. The encoded protein is CASSPRSSSNTGELFF.